The 3 T cell receptor beta chains below come from one sample, sequenced in a study of blood T cell repertoires in COVID-19. The method was immunoSEQ multiplex PCR; TCRdb's version includes in-frame clones alone and lacks a portion of them. The table shows 35,000 to 55,000 clones, with about 89% occurring only once. Material for sequencing was peripheral blood. The origin of the receptors is a human donor in a cohort sampled during active COVID-19.

The chain combines TRBV5-1 with TRBJ2-3; 8 bases agree with TRBD1. There are 15 residues in the CDR3. Germline V gene sequence: CDR1 SGHRS, CDR2 YFSETQ. J lost 4 bases, V lost 0 bases, and 4 bases had no gene match. CDR3 nucleotides: TGCGCCAGCAGCTTGGGCAGGGGGCTGGCAGATACGCAGTATTTT. Translating gives CASSLGRGLADTQYF.

The chain recombines TRBV27 with TRBJ1-2; weak D call: TRBD1 (5 bases). CDR3 length equals 13 residues. From germline, CDR1 is MNHEY and CDR2 SMNVEV (reference sequence). V was pared by 2 bases and J by 5 bases, with 9 bases between. CDR3 sequence (DNA): TGTGCCAGCAGTTTAGCCAAGGGGTATGGCTACACCTTC. This encodes CASSLAKGYGYTF.

In this sample, this clone turned up once. The J gene is TRBJ2-1, the V gene TRBV7-9; 8 bases agree with TRBD2. This CDR3 comprises 16 residues. Germline CDR1 and CDR2: SEHNR and FQNEAQ (reference sequence). Trimming took 5 bases from V and 3 from J; bases not matched to a gene: 9. CDR3 protein: CASSIPAGVYYNEQFF. Written as DNA, the CDR3 is TGTGCCAGCAGCATCCCAGCGGGAGTTTACTACAATGAGCAGTTCTTC.